Included here is one T cell receptor beta chain sequence, with context. Its antigen is not identified. The sample belongs to a study of cytomegalovirus exposure and HLA in healthy donors. General study results and limits: Analysis performed later found 16,000 or so TCR beta sequences associated with HLA alleles at 0.05 false discovery rate.

The V end was cut by 8 bases, the J end by 4 bases, with 15 bases between. CDR1 and CDR2 (germline): SEHNR, FQNEAQ (reference sequence). This CDR3 is built from 14 residues. PCR used 60 Vbeta primers and 13 Jbeta primers. Method: immunoSEQ multiplex PCR; TCRdb's copy keeps in-frame clones and lacks some. The sample records around 140,000 clones, around 80% being singletons. Sequenced: PBMCs. This chain connects TRBV7-9 to TRBJ2-1; tentatively, D is TRBD2 (7 bases). This receptor was identified in a female donor in good health and CMV-seropositive. CDR3 residues: CASGRGALYNEQFF. The CDR3 DNA sequence: TGTGCCAGCGGCCGGGGGGCCCTATACAATGAGCAGTTCTTC.